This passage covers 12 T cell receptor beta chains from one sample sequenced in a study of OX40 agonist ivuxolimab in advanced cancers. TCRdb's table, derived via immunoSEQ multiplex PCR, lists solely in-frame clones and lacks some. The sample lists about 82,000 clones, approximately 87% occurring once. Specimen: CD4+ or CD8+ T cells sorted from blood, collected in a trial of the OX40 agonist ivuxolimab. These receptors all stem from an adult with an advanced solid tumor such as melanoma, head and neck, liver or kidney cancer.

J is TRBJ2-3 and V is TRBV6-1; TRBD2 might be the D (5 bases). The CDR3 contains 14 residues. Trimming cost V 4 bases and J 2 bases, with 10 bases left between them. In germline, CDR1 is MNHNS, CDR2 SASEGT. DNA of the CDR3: TGTGCCAGCAGTGTCGGAGGATCCACAGATACGCAGTATTTT. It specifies CASSVGGSTDTQYF.

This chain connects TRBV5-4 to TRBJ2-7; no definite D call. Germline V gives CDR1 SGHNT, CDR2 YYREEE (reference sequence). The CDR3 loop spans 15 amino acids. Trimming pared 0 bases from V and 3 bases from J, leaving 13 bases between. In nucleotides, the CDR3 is TGTGCCAGCAGCTTGGACCCCACTTTTGGCTACGAGCAGTACTTC. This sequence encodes CASSLDPTFGYEQYF.

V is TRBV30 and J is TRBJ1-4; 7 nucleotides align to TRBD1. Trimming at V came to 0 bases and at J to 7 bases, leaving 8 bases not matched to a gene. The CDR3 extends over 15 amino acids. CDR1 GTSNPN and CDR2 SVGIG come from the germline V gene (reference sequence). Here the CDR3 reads CAWSVLFTGAEKLFF. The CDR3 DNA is TGTGCCTGGAGTGTACTTTTTACAGGGGCTGAAAAACTGTTTTTT.

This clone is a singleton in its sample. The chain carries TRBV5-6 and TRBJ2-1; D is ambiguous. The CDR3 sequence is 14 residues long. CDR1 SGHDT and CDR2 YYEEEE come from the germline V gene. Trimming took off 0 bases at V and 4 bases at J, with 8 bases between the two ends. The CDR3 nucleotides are TGTGCCAGCAGCTTGGCCGGCAGGTACAATGAGCAGTTCTTC. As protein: CASSLAGRYNEQFF.

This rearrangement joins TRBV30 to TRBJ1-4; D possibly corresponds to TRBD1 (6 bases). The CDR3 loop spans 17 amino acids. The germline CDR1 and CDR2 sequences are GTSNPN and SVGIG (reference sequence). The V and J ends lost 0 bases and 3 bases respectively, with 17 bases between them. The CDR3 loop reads CAWSVRRGAGANEKLFF. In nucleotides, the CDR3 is TGTGCCTGGAGTGTACGACGGGGGGCTGGTGCTAATGAAAAACTGTTTTTT.

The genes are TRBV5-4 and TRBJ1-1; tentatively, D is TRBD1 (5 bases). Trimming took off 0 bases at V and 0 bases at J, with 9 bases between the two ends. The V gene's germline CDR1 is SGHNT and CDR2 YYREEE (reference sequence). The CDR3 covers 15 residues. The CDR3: CASSLDPGMNTEAFF. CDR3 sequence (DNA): TGTGCCAGCAGCTTGGATCCAGGGATGAACACTGAAGCTTTCTTT. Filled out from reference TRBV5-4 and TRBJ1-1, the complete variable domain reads ETGVTQSPTHLIKTRGQQVTLRCSSQSGHNTVSWYQQALGQGPQFIFQYYREEENGRGNFPPRFSGLQFPNYSSELNVNALELDDSALYLCASSLDPGMNTEAFFGQGTRLTVV.

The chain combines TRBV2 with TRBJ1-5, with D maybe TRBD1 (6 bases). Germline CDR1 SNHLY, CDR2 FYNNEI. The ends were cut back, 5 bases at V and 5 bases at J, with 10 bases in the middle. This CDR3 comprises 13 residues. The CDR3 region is CASSWTEDQPQHF. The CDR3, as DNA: TGTGCCAGCAGTTGGACAGAAGATCAGCCCCAGCATTTT. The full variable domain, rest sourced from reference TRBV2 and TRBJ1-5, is EPEVTQTPSHQVTQMGQEVILRCVPISNHLYFYWYRQILGQKVEFLVSFYNNEISEKSEIFDDQFSVERPDGSNFTLKIRSTKLEDSAMYFCASSWTEDQPQHFGDGTRLSIL.

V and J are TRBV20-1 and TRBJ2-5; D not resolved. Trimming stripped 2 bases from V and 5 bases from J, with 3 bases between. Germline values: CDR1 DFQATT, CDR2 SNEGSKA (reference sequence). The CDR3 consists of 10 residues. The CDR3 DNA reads TGCAGTGCTAGAAATGAGACCCAGTACTTC. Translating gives CSARNETQYF.

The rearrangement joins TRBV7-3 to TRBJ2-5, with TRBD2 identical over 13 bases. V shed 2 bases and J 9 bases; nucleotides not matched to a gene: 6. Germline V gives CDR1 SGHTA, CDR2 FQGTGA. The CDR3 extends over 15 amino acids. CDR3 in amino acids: CASSLAGLAGESQYF. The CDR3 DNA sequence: TGTGCCAGCAGCTTAGCCGGACTAGCGGGGGAGTCCCAGTACTTC. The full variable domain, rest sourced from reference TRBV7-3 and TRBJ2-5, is GAGVSQTPSNKVTEKGKYVELRCDPISGHTALYWYRQSLGQGPEFLIYFQGTGAADDSGLPNDRFFAVRPEGSVSTLKIQRTERGDSAVYLCASSLAGLAGESQYFGPGTRLLVL.

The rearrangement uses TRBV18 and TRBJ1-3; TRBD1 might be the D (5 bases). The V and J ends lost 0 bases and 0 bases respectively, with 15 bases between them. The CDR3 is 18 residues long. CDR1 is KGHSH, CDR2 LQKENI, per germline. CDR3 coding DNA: TGTGCCAGCTCACCACCCCTTGGGGGGATCTACTCTGGAAACACCATATATTTT. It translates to CASSPPLGGIYSGNTIYF.

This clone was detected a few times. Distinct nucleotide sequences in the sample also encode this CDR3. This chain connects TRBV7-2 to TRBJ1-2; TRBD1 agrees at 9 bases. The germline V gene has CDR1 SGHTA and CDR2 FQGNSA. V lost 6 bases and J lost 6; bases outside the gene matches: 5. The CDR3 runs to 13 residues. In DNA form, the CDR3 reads TGTGCCAGCAGTAGGGGACAGGGAGATGGCTACACCTTC. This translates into CASSRGQGDGYTF.

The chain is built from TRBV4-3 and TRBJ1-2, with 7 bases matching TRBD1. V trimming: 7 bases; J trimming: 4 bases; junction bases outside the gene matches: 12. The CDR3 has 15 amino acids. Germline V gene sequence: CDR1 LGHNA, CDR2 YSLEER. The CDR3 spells CASTRDRAFPYGYTF. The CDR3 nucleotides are TGCGCCAGCACCCGGGACAGAGCTTTCCCCTATGGCTACACCTTC.